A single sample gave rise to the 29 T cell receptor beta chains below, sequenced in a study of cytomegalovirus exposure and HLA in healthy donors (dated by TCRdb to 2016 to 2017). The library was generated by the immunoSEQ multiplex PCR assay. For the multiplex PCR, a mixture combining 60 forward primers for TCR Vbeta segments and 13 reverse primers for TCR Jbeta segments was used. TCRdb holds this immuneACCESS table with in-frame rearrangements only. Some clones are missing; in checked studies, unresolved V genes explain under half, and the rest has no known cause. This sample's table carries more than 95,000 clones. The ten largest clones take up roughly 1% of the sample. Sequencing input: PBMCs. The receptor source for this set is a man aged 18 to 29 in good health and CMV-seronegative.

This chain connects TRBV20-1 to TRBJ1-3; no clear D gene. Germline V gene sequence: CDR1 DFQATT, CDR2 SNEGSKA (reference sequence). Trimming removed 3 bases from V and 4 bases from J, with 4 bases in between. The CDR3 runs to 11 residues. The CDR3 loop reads CSASRGNTIYF. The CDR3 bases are TGCAGTGCTAGCAGGGGAAACACCATATATTTT.

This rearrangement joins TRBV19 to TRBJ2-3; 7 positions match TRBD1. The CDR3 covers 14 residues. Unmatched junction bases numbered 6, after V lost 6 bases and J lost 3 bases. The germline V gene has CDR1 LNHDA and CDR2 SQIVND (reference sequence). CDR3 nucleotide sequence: TGTGCCAGTAGCCCGGGACAGAAAACAGATACGCAGTATTTT. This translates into CASSPGQKTDTQYF.

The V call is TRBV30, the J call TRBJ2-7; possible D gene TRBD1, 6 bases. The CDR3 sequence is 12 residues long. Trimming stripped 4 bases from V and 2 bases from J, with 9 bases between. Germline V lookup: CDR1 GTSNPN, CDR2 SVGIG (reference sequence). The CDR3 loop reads CAWTKGAYEQYF. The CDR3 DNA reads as TGTGCCTGGACTAAGGGGGCCTACGAGCAGTACTTC.

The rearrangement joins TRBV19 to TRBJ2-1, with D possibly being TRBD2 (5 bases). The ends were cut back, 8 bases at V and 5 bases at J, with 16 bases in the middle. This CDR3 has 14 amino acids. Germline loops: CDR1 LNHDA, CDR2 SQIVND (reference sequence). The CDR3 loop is CASGREAVNNEQFF. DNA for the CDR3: TGTGCCAGTGGCCGGGAAGCTGTTAACAATGAGCAGTTCTTC.

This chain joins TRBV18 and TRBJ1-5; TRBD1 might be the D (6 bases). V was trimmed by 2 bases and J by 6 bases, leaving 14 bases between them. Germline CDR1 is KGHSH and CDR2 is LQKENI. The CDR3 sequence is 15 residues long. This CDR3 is CASSPGTGRAQPQHF. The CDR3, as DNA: TGTGCCAGCTCACCAGGAACAGGGAGGGCTCAGCCCCAGCATTTT. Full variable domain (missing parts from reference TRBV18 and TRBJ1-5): NAGVMQNPRHLVRRRGQEARLRCSPMKGHSHVYWYRQLPEEGLKFMVYLQKENIIDESGMPKERFSAEFPKEGPSILRIQQVVRGDSAAYFCASSPGTGRAQPQHFGDGTRLSIL.

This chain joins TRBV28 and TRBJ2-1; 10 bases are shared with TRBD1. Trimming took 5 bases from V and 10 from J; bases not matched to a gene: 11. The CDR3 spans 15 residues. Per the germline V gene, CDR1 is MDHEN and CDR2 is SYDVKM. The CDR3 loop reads CASSATGTGAREQFF. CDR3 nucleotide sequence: TGTGCCAGCAGTGCAACCGGGACAGGGGCCAGAGAGCAGTTCTTC.

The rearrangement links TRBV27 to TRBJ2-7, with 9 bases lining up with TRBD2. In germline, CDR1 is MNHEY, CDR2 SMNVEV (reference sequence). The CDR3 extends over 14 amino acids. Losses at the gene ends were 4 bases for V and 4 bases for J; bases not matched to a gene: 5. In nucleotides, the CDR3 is TGTGCCAGCAGTTACGGGACTAGCAGTTACGAGCAGTACTTC. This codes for CASSYGTSSYEQYF.

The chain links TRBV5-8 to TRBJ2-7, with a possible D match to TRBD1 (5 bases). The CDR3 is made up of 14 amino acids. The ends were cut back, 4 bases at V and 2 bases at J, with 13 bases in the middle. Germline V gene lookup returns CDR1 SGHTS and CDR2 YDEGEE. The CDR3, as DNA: TGTGCCAGCAGCCCTGCAGGGAAGGCCTACGAGCAGTACTTC. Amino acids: CASSPAGKAYEQYF.

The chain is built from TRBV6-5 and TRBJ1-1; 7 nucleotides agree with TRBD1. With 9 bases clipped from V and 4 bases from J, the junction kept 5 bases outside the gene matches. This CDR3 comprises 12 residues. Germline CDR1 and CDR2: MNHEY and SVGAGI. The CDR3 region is CASTGVGTEAFF. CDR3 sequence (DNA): TGTGCCAGTACAGGGGTCGGCACTGAAGCTTTCTTT.

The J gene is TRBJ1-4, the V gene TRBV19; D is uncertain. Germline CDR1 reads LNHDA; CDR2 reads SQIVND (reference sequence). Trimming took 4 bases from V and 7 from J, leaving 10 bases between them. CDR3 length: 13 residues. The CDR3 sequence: CASSRTGIEKLFF. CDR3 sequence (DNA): TGTGCCAGTAGTAGGACGGGGATTGAAAAACTGTTTTTT.

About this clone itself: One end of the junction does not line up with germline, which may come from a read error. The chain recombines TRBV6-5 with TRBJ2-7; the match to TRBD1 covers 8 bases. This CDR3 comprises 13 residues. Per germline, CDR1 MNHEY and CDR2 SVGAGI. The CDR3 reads CASSYNGQGPGNF. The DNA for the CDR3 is TGTGCCAGCAGTTACAATGGACAGGGTCCTGGGAACTTC.

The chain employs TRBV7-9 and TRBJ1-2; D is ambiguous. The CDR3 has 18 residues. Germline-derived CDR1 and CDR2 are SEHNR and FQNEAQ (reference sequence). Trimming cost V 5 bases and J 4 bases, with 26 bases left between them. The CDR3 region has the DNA TGTGCCAGCAGCCCCCTTATGCATCTCAGGCATGCTTTCTATGGCTACACCTTC. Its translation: CASSPLMHLRHAFYGYTF.

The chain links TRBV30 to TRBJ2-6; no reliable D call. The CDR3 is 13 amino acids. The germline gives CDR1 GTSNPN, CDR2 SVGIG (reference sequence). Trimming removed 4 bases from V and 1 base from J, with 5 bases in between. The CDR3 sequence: CAWTLSGANVLTF. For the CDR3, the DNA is TGTGCCTGGACCCTTTCTGGGGCCAACGTCCTGACTTTC.

The CDR3 DNA reads as TGTGCCAGCAGCCAACCGGACAGGGACATTGAAGCTTTCTTT. Its protein is CASSQPDRDIEAFF. J is TRBJ1-1 and V is TRBV4-2; TRBD1 aligns across 8 bases. The CDR3 consists of 14 residues. CDR1 LGHNA and CDR2 YNFKEQ come from the germline V gene. With 2 bases clipped from V and 7 bases from J, the junction kept 6 bases outside the gene matches.

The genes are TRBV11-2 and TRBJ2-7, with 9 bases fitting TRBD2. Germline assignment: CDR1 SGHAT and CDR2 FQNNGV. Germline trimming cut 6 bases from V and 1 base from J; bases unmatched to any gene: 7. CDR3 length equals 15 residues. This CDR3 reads CASRASGRSSYEQYF. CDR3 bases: TGTGCCAGCAGGGCAAGCGGGAGGTCTTCCTACGAGCAGTACTTC.

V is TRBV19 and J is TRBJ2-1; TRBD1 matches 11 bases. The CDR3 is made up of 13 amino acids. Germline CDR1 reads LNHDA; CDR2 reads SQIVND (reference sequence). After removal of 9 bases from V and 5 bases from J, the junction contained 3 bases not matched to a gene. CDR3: CASRDRGNNEQFF. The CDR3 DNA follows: TGTGCCAGCCGGGACAGGGGGAACAATGAGCAGTTCTTC.

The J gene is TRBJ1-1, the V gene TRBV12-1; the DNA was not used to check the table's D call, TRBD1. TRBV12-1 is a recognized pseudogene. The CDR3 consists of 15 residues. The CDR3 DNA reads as TGTGCCAGCAGCTTACCGGGACAGGGGGTCACTGAAGCTTTCTTT. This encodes CASSLPGQGVTEAFF.

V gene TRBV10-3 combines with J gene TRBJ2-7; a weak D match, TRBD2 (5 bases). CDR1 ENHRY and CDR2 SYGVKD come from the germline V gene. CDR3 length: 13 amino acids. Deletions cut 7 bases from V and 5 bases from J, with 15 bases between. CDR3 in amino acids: CAIKDKGVHEQYF. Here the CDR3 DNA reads TGTGCCATCAAAGATAAGGGAGTCCACGAGCAGTACTTC.

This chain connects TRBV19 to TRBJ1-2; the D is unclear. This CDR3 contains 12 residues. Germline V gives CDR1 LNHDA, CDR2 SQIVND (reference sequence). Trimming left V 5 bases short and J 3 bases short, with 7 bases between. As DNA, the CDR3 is TGTGCCAGTAGTGATACGGACTATGGCTACACCTTC. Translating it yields CASSDTDYGYTF.

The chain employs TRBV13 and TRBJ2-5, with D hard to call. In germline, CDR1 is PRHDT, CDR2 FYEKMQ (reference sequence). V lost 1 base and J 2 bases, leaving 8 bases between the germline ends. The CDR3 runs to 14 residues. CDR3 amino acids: CASSLVSSQETQYF. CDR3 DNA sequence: TGTGCCAGCAGCTTAGTCTCCTCTCAAGAGACCCAGTACTTC. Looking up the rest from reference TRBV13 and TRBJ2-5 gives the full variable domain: AAGVIQSPRHLIKEKRETATLKCYPIPRHDTVYWYQQGPGQDPQFLISFYEKMQSDKGSIPDRFSAQQFSDYHSELNMSSLELGDSALYFCASSLVSSQETQYFGPGTRLLVL.

CDR3 DNA: TGTGCCAGCAGACGGGACAGGGTGCTAGCGGGGGACGAGCAGTACTTC. This encodes CASRRDRVLAGDEQYF. The chain joins TRBV28 to TRBJ2-7; maybe TRBD2 (10 bases). Per the germline V gene, CDR1 is MDHEN and CDR2 is SYDVKM. V shed 6 bases and J shed 5 bases, with 23 bases lying between them. The CDR3 has 16 amino acids.

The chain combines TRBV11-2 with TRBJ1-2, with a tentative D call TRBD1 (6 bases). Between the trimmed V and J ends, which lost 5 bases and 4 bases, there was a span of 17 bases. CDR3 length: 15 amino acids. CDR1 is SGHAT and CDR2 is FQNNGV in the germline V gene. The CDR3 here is CASSHASGGPYGYTF. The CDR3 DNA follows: TGTGCCAGCAGCCACGCCTCGGGGGGGCCCTATGGCTACACCTTC.

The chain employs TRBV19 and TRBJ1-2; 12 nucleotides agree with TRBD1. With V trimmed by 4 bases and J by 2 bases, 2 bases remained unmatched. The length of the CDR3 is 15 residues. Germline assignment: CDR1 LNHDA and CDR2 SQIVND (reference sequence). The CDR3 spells CASSTGTGGNYGYTF. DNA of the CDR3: TGTGCCAGTAGTACCGGGACAGGGGGCAACTATGGCTACACCTTC.

CDR3 amino acids: CASSVAYSSYEQYF. The CDR3 DNA reads as TGTGCCAGCAGCGTAGCATACAGCTCCTACGAGCAGTACTTC. This chain links TRBV9 with TRBJ2-7, with D unresolved. The CDR3 is made up of 14 amino acids. Trimming removed 0 bases from V and 0 bases from J, with 7 bases in between. CDR1 and CDR2 (germline): SGDLS, YYNGEE.

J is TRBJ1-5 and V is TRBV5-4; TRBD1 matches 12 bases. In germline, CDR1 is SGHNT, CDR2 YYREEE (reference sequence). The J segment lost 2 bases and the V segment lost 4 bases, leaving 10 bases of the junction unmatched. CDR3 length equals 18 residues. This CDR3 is CASSHRDRGLEGNQPQHF. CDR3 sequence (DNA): TGTGCCAGCAGCCACCGGGACAGGGGGCTGGAGGGCAATCAGCCCCAGCATTTT.

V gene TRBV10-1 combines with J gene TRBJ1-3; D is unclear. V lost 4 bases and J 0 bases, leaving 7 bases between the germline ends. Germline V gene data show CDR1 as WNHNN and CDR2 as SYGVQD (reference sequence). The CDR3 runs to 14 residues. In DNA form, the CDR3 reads TGCGCCAGCAGTGCGACAAGCTCTGGAAACACCATATATTTT. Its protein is CASSATSSGNTIYF.

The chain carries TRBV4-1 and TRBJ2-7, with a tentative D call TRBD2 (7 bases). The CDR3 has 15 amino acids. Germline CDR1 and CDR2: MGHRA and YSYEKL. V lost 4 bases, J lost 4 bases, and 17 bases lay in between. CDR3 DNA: TGCGCCAGCAGCCCCATCGGGGGGCATAGGTACGAGCAGTACTTC. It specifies CASSPIGGHRYEQYF.

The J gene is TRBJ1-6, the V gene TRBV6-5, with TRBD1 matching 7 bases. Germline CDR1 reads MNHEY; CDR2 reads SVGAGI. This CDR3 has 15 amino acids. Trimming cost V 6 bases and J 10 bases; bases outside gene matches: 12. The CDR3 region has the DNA TGTGCCAGCAGCCTGGGACAGCTCAGAGTGTCACCCCTCCACTTT. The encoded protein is CASSLGQLRVSPLHF.

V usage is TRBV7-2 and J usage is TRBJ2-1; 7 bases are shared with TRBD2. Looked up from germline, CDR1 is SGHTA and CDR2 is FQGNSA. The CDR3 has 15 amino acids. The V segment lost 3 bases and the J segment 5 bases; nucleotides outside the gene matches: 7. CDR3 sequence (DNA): TGTGCCAGCAGCTTTGCGGCGGGAGTTAACAATGAGCAGTTCTTC. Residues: CASSFAAGVNNEQFF.